A selection of T cell receptor beta chains follows, all from one sample in a study of T cells in Graves' hyperthyroidism and ophthalmopathy. TCRdb independently ran MiXCR on the multiplex PCR reads; one entry per CDR3 protein. The data hold 410,000 or so distinct CDR3 sequences, with roughly 14% observed a single time. The sequenced material came from blood. These receptors were taken from a man between 18 and 29 years old with Graves' ophthalmopathy. Both conserved end residues are part of each CDR3. D genes are given only for firm matches. Only part of the rows carry a size: once, few, many, or a class if the clone is expanded.

>TRBV5-1|.|many|TRBJ1-6
CASSLAQSDSPLHF
TGCGCCAGCAGCTTGGCCCAGTCCGATTCACCCCTCCACTTT
>TRBV7-9|TRBD2|many|TRBJ2-7
CASSQTSGSVYEQYF
TGTGCCAGCAGCCAGACTAGCGGGAGTGTCTACGAGCAGTACTTC
>TRBV3-1|.|many|TRBJ1-1
CASSQEGTYTEAFF
TGTGCCAGCAGCCAAGAGGGGACTTACACTGAAGCTTTCTTT
>TRBV2|TRBD1|many|TRBJ1-2
CASSPGTGIGLGYTF
TGTGCCAGCAGTCCCGGGACAGGGATCGGGCTTGGCTACACCTTC
>TRBV15|TRBD2|many|TRBJ2-5
CATSRGTSGQETQYF
TGTGCCACCAGCAGAGGGACTAGCGGCCAAGAGACCCAGTACTTC
>TRBV11-2|.|many|TRBJ1-1
CASSHGTEAFF
TGTGCCAGCAGCCACGGGACTGAAGCTTTCTTT
>TRBV27|.|.|TRBJ2-3
CASSFWGGEFGDTQYF
TGTGCCAGCAGTTTTTGGGGGGGCGAGTTCGGAGATACGCAGTATTTT
>TRBV29-1|.|few|TRBJ1-2
CSVDRSLYGYTF
TGCAGCGTTGACAGGTCGCTCTATGGCTACACCTTC
>TRBV4-1|.|many|TRBJ1-1
CASSQGENTEAFF
TGTGCCAGCAGCCAGGGTGAGAACACTGAAGCTTTCTTT
>TRBV20-1|.|many|TRBJ2-5
CSARLGASETQYF
TGCAGTGCTAGATTGGGGGCCAGTGAGACCCAGTACTTC
>TRBV7-2|TRBD2|many|TRBJ2-5
CASSTHGRTSGLPQETQYF
TGTGCCAGCAGCACACACGGAAGGACTAGCGGGCTGCCACAAGAGACCCAGTACTTC
>TRBV12-3/TRBV12-4|.|many|TRBJ2-7
CASSLGAALYEQYF
TGTGCCAGCAGTTTAGGGGCGGCCCTCTACGAGCAGTACTTC
>TRBV5-1|.|many|TRBJ1-2
CASSLDPTQNYGYTF
TGCGCCAGCAGCTTGGATCCAACCCAAAACTATGGCTACACCTTC
>TRBV11-1|.|many|TRBJ2-4
CASSMGTAKNIQYF
TGTGCCAGCAGCATGGGGACAGCCAAAAACATTCAGTACTTC
>TRBV4-1|.|few|TRBJ1-5
CASSLAESNQPQHF
TGCGCCAGCAGCCTAGCAGAGAGCAATCAGCCCCAGCATTTT